Included here is one T cell receptor beta chain sequence, with context. The antigen is not known. A second roughly 6 to 12 cycle PCR used barcoded and J-beta primers. TCRdb recomputed calls from the 5' RACE reads with MiXCR, one row per CDR3 protein. Of over a million distinct CDR3 sequences in the sample, about 45% were seen once. Donors were healthy Caucasian individuals from Russia aged roughly 6 to 95. With V trimmed by 7 bases and J by 1 base, 7 bases remained unmatched. Germline lookup yields CDR1 MNHEY and CDR2 SVGAGI. This CDR3 is 14 amino acids long. These data belong to a study of blood T cells in healthy people across ages. Overall study context: Researchers report that template switching captured about one barcoded beta molecule per two T cells.

Study results and caveats: The unknown donor CMV status may have confounded expanded clonotype changes.

Sequencing was done on a sample of blood. The V call is TRBV6-5, the J call TRBJ2-7, with 7 bases lining up with TRBD1. The TCR sequence derives from a woman aged 18-29 years in good health. For the CDR3, the DNA is TGTGCCAGCACTACAGGGGATCCATCCTACGAGCAGTACTTC. Protein product: CASTTGDPSYEQYF.